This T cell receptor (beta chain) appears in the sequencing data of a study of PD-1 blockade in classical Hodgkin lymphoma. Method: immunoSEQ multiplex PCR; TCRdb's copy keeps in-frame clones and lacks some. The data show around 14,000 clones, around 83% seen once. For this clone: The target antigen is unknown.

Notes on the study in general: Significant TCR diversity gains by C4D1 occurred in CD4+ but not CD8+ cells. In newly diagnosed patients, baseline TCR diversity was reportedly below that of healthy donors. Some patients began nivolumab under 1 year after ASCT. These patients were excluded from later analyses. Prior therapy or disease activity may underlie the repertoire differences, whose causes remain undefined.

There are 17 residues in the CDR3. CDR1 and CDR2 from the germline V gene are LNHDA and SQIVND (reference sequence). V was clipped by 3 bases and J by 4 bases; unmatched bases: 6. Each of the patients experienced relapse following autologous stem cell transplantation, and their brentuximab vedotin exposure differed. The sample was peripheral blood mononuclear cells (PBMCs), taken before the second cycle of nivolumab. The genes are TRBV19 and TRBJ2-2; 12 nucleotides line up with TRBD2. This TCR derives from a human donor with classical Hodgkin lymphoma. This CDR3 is CASSIHLAGGPTGELFF. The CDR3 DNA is TGTGCCAGTAGTATTCATCTAGCGGGGGGGCCCACCGGGGAGCTGTTTTTT.